The clone carrying this T cell receptor beta chain appeared a few times. As yet, its antigen is unknown. In the PCR, 60 Vbeta and 13 Jbeta primers were used. The protocol was immunoSEQ multiplex PCR, while the TCRdb copy is restricted to in-frame clones and leaves out a portion. The profile covers roughly 120,000 clones, with about 73% appearing a single time and about 7.9% taken by the ten largest. These data belong to a study of cytomegalovirus exposure and HLA in healthy donors. On the study more broadly: Out of 170 million or so T cells, an earlier analysis found roughly 110 million unique TCR beta sequences in total. The study, taken as a whole, reports: A further, later analysis showed that HLA-associated TCR beta chains (compared with equally common others) were more clonally expanded.

The CDR3 covers 12 residues. V gave up 1 base and J gave up 7 bases, with 8 bases separating them. Germline V lookup: CDR1 SGHVS, CDR2 FQNEAQ. This receptor was identified in a woman aged 40 to 50 in good health and CMV-seropositive. Input material: PBMCs. The chain links TRBV7-8 to TRBJ2-7, with D possibly TRBD1 on 5 matching bases. CDR3 in DNA: TGTGCCAGCAGCTTAGGGGGCTGGGAGCAGTACTTC. Amino acids: CASSLGGWEQYF.